This TCR beta chain was captured by sequencing in a study of blood T cell repertoires in COVID-19. Profiled with immunoSEQ multiplex PCR; TCRdb holds only in-frame clones, not every one. Found here are about 52,000 clones, under 90% of them singletons; the top ten hold under 14%. In germline, CDR1 is SNHLY, CDR2 FYNNEI. V lost 8 bases and J 4 bases, leaving 11 bases between the germline ends. This CDR3 has 12 amino acids. This clonotype was obtained from a man aged 80 or over with COVID-19, enrolled during active disease. Sequences were obtained from peripheral blood. V and J are TRBV2 and TRBJ1-1; possibly TRBD1 for D (6 bases). The CDR3 coding sequence is TGTGCCAGCGGTCAGGGGAGCACTGAAGCTTTCTTT. This encodes CASGQGSTEAFF.